This T cell receptor beta chain was captured by sequencing in a study of blood T cell repertoires in COVID-19. Data came from immunoSEQ multiplex PCR; TCRdb stores just in-frame clones and leaves some out. The sample contains 25,000 to 35,000 clones, about 88% of which appear only once. The V gene lost 8 bases and the J gene lost 12 bases, with 26 bases spanning the gap. Germline CDR1 and CDR2: MNHEY and SMNVEV (reference sequence). This CDR3 has 15 amino acids. V is TRBV27 and J is TRBJ2-1, with a possible D match to TRBD1 (6 bases). The receptor's source is a human donor in a cohort sampled during active COVID-19. The donor label of this sample is uncertain. Sequenced input: peripheral blood. The CDR3 sequence is CASGQKFSQEDVQFF. DNA for the CDR3: TGTGCCAGCGGACAGAAATTCTCCCAGGAGGATGTGCAGTTCTTC.